The following is a T cell receptor beta chain sequence with its context. What it binds is not known. Produced via immunoSEQ multiplex PCR; TCRdb's table is partial and in-frame only. The sample has some 100,000 clones, roughly nine tenths seen once. The sample is drawn from a study of T cell responses to AZD1222 COVID-19 vaccine. V was shortened by 8 bases and J by 2 bases, with 4 bases between the two germline ends. Germline V lookup: CDR1 MNHEY, CDR2 SMNVEV (reference sequence). The CDR3 has 10 amino acids. Study results and limitations: Spike-specific TCR repertoires showed rising breadth and depth after two AZD1222 doses. The donor cohort was predominantly white British with a female majority, and clonal diversity may have been underestimated.

Second-dose intervals of approximately 4 or approximately 12 weeks were pooled. The receptor comes from an adult who received the AZD1222 COVID-19 vaccine. The V gene is TRBV27, the J gene TRBJ2-7; no clear D gene. The specimen comprised peripheral blood, sampled 28 days after the second AZD1222 dose. The CDR3 loop is CASGAYEQYF. The DNA of the CDR3 is TGTGCCAGCGGAGCCTACGAGCAGTACTTC.